Reported below is one T cell receptor beta chain. The record originates from a study of blood T cells in healthy people across ages. A second PCR of 7 to 11 cycles used a sample-barcoded 5' primer and a J-beta primer mix. TCRdb re-called the 5' RACE reads through MiXCR, storing one row per CDR3 protein. The table has 1.5 million to 2 million distinct CDR3 sequences, about 35% seen once; the top ten hold roughly 12%. With 1 base removed from V and 7 bases from J, the gap between germline ends came to 15 bases. CDR1 and CDR2 (germline): LGHDT, YNNKEL (reference sequence). This CDR3 has 15 amino acids. Material: blood. The chain is built from TRBV3-1 and TRBJ2-3; D is perhaps TRBD1 (6 bases). This receptor was taken from a woman aged 25 to 45 in good health. DNA of the CDR3: TGTGCCAGCAGCCAAGGAGTTGAGGGACAACATACGCAGTATTTT. Translated, it gives CASSQGVEGQHTQYF.